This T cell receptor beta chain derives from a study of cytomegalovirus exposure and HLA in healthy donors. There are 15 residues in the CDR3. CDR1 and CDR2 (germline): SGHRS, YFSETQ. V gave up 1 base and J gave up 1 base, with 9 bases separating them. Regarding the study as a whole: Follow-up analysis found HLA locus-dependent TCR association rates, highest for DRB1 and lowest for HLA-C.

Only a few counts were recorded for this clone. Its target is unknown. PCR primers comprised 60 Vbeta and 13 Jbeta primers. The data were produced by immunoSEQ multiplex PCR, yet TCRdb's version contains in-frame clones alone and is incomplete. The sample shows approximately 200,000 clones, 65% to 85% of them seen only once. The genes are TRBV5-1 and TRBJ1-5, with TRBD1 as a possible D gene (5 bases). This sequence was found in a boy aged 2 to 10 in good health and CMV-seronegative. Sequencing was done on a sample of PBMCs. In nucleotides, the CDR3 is TGCGCCAGCAGCTTGCAGGGTGGGAGCAATCAGCCCCAGCATTTT. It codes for CASSLQGGSNQPQHF.